The sequence of this T cell receptor (beta chain) was determined in a study of shared clonotypes between healthy human individuals. Study-level points and caveats: Generation of non-shared clonotypes was less probable than generation of clonotypes shared by all four donors.

The V end lost 2 bases, the J end lost 5 bases, and 10 bases lay between the germline ends. The CDR3 length is 13 residues. CDR1 SGHRS and CDR2 YFSETQ come from the germline V gene. About this clone itself: Its antigen is still unknown.

Only in-frame clones appear in the TCRdb table, and some are missing; sequencing was by immunoSEQ multiplex PCR. The sample yields approximately 1,500,000 clones, approximately 96% seen once. The source is a man aged 25-45 years in good health. Specimen: naive CD4+ T cells sorted from blood. Subset indicated: CD45RA+ positively selected. V and J are TRBV5-1 and TRBJ2-5; no definite D call. Written as DNA, the CDR3 is TGCGCCAGCAGCTTTCTGATGGTGGAGACCCAGTACTTC. The encoded protein is CASSFLMVETQYF. Variable domain in full (rest from reference TRBV5-1 and TRBJ2-5): KAGVTQTPRYLIKTRGQQVTLSCSPISGHRSVSWYQQTPGQGLQFLFEYFSETQRNKGNFPGRFSGRQFSNSRSEMNVSTLELGDSALYLCASSFLMVETQYFGPGTRLLVL.